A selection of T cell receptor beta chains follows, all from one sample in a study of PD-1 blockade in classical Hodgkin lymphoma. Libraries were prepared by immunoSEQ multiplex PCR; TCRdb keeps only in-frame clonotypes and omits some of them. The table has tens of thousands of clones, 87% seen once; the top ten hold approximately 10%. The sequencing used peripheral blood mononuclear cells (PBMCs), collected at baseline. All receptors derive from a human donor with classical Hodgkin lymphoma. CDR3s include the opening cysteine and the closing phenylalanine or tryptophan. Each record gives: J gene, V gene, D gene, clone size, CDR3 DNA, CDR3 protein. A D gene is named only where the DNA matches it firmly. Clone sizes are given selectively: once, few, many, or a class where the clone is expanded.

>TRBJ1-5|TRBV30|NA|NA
TGTGCCTGGAGCGGAGAGGGCACTCAGCCCCAGCATTTT
CAWSGEGTQPQHF
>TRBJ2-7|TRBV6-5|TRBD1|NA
TGTGCCAGCAGTTACCGGGACAGGGAGGCCAGCGAGCAGTACTTC
CASSYRDREASEQYF
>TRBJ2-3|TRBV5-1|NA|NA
TGCGCCAGCAGAGGGGGAGGCACAGATACGCAGTATTTT
CASRGGGTDTQYF
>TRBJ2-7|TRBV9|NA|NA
TGTGCCAGCAGCGTAGTATCCGGGGCCGGAATCTACGAGCAGTACTTC
CASSVVSGAGIYEQYF
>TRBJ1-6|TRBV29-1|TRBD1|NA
TGCAGCGTTGGGAGGACAGGTCATAATTCACCCCTCCACTTT
CSVGRTGHNSPLHF
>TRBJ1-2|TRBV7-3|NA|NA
TGTGCCAGCAGCTCCCGGGACCCCGGCTATGGCTACACCTTC
CASSSRDPGYGYTF
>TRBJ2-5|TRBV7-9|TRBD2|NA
TGTGCCAGCAGCTTCGGACTAGCGGGAGAGGGCCAAGAGACCCAGTACTTC
CASSFGLAGEGQETQYF
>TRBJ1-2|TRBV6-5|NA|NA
TGTGCCAGCAGGAAAAAAATGGACAGTATCTATGGCTACACCTTC
CASRKKMDSIYGYTF
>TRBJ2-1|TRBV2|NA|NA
TGTGCCAGCAGTGAGACGGCTCGGGCCAATGAGCAGTTCTTC
CASSETARANEQFF
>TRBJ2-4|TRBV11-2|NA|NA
TGTGCCAGCAGCTTTATTGGACCCCGTACGAACATTCAGTACTTC
CASSFIGPRTNIQYF
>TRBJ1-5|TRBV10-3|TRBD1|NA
TGTGCCATCGCAAGCCAGGGGGCCGCCGATCAGCCCCAGCATTTT
CAIASQGAADQPQHF
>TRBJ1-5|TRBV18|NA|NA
TGTGCCAGCTCACCGGGGACCGGGCAGCCCCAGCATTTT
CASSPGTGQPQHF
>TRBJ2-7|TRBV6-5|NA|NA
TGTGCCAGCAGTTACTCCCGTACGAGAGGGGACGAGCAGTACTTC
CASSYSRTRGDEQYF
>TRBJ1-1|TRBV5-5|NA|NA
TGTGCCAGCAGCTTGACAGGCTTGAACACTGAAGCTTTCTTT
CASSLTGLNTEAFF
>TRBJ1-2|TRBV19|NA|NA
TGTGCCAGTAGTCCCACCGGGGGTTATGGCTACACCTTC
CASSPTGGYGYTF
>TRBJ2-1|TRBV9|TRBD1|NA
TGTGCCAGCAGCTTACGGGACAGATTAATCAATGAGCAGTTCTTC
CASSLRDRLINEQFF
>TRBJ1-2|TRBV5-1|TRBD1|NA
TGCGCCAGCAGCTTGGCGACAGGGAACTATGGCTACACCTTC
CASSLATGNYGYTF
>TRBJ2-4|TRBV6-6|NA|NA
TGTGCCAGCAGTTCCCCCCGTAGCGACAAAAACATTCAGTACTTC
CASSSPRSDKNIQYF
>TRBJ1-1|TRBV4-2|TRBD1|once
TGTGCCAGCAGACCCATACAGGGGCCCGGCGTGAACACTGAAGCTTTCTTT
CASRPIQGPGVNTEAFF
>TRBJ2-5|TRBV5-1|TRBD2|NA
TGCGCCAGCAGCTTGGTTCTAGCGGGGGCCTTGGGACAAGAGACCCAGTACTTC
CASSLVLAGALGQETQYF
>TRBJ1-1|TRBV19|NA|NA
TGTGCCAGTAGTAACCGGAACACTGAAGCTTTCTTT
CASSNRNTEAFF
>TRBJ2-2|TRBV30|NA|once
TGTGCCTGGATTGGCATTGGAACCGGGGAGCTGTTTTTT
CAWIGIGTGELFF
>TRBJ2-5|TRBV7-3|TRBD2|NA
TGTGCCAGCAGCTTATTCGCGGGAGGCGGAGAGACCCAGTACTTC
CASSLFAGGGETQYF
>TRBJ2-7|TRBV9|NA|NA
TGTGCCAGCAGCGTCGGGGTCTCCTACGAGCAGTACTTC
CASSVGVSYEQYF
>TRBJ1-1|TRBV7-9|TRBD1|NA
TGTGCCAGCAGCTCTTGGGACAGGGGGATTGAAGCTTTCTTT
CASSSWDRGIEAFF
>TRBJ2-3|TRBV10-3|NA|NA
TGTGCCATCAGTGAGCGGGAGCGTGATACGCAGTATTTT
CAISERERDTQYF
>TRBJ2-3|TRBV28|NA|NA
TGTGCCAGCATATCGGAGCTTTTCACAGATACGCAGTATTTT
CASISELFTDTQYF
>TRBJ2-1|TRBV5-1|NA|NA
TGCGCCAGCAGCTTTGGGGGCGCGAGTTTCAATGAGCAGTTCTTC
CASSFGGASFNEQFF
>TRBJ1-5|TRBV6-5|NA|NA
TGTGCCAGCAGTCCAGGGGCCGGCAATCAGCCCCAGCATTTT
CASSPGAGNQPQHF
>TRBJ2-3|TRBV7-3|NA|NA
TGTGCCAGCAGCTTTTACGGGGGCGGAATTGCGGATACGCAGTATTTT
CASSFYGGGIADTQYF
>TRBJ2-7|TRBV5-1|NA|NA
TGCGCCAGCAGCTTGGAATGGGACGAGCAGTACTTC
CASSLEWDEQYF